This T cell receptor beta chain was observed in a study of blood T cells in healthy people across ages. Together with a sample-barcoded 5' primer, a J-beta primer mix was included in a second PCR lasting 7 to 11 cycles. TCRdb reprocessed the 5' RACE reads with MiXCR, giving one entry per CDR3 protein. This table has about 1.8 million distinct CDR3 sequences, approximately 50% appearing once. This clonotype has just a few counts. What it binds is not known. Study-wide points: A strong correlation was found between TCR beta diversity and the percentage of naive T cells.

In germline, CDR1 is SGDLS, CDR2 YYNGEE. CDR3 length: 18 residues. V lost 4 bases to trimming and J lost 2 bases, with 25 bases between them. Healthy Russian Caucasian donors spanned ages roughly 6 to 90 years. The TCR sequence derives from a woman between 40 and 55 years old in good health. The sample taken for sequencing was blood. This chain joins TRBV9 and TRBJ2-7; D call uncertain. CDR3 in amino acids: CASSNLGTGELTTYEQYF. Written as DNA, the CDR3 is TGTGCCAGCAGCAACCTAGGTACGGGCGAGCTAACCACCTACGAGCAGTACTTC.